This TCR beta chain derives from a study of cytomegalovirus exposure and HLA in healthy donors. PCR primers comprised 60 Vbeta and 13 Jbeta primers. The method was immunoSEQ multiplex PCR; TCRdb's version includes in-frame clones alone and lacks a portion of them. The table includes approximately 160,000 clones, approximately 71% detected once. Germline V gene sequence: CDR1 MNHEY, CDR2 SMNVEV (reference sequence). The CDR3 runs to 15 residues. The ends were cut back, 6 bases at V and 2 bases at J, with 17 bases in the middle. The origin of this receptor is a woman between 18 and 29 years old in good health and CMV-seropositive. The V and J genes are TRBV27 and TRBJ2-7, with D perhaps matching TRBD1 (5 bases). The material sequenced was PBMCs. Here the CDR3 DNA reads TGTGCCAGCAGCCTGATTAACAGGCCTACCTACGAGCAGTACTTC. This translates into CASSLINRPTYEQYF.